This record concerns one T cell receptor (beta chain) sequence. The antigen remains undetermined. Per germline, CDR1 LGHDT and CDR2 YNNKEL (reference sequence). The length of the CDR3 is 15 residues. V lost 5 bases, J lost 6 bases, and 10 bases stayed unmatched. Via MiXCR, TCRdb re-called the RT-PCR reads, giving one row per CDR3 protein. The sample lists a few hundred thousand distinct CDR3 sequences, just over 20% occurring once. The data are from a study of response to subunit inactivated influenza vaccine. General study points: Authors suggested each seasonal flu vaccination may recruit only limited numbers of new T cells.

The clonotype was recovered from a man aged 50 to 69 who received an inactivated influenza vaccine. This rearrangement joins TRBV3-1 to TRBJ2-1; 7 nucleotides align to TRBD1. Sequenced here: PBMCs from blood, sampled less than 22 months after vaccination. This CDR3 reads CASSYRQGNGNEQFF. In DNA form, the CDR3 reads TGTGCCAGCAGCTACCGACAGGGAAATGGCAATGAGCAGTTCTTC.